This T cell receptor (beta chain) was identified during a study of cytomegalovirus exposure and HLA in healthy donors. With 60 Vbeta and 13 Jbeta primers, the PCR was carried out. The repertoire was sequenced with immunoSEQ multiplex PCR; TCRdb's copy has only in-frame clones and lacks some. The sample has roughly 110,000 clones; less than 85% are singletons. Study-wide results and limits: Across all donors, roughly uniform sequencing depth was an assumption of the presence/absence analyses. Several of the most significant clusters appeared linked to common viral pathogens, based on a later analysis.

In regard to this clone: What it binds is not known.

The ends lost 4 bases at V and 5 bases at J; junction bases unmatched: 8. CDR3 length: 15 amino acids. CDR1 LNHNV and CDR2 YYDKDF come from the germline V gene (reference sequence). The clonotype comes from a man aged 55-75 years in good health and CMV-seronegative. The sequenced material came from PBMCs. The gene calls are TRBV15 and TRBJ1-1; TRBD1 agrees at 9 bases. CDR3 amino acids: CATSKDRGVSTEAFF. The CDR3 region has the DNA TGTGCCACCAGCAAGGACAGGGGTGTCAGTACTGAAGCTTTCTTT.